This T cell receptor (beta chain) stems from a study of blood T cell repertoires in COVID-19. Participant age was about 18 to 89 years, and participants resided in roughly 25 US areas. Original processing notes: Reference gene primer amplification gave nucleated cell count estimates. The repertoire was sequenced with immunoSEQ multiplex PCR; TCRdb's copy has only in-frame clones and lacks some. The D gene and trimming were derived from the DNA, and the V and J assignments and clone size from that table. The table includes approximately 220,000 clones, 89% detected once. The CDR3 extends over 15 amino acids. With V trimmed by 5 bases and J by 4 bases, 7 bases remained unmatched. Germline lookup yields CDR1 WNHNN and CDR2 SYGVQD (reference sequence). This clone came up once.

This rearrangement joins TRBV10-1 to TRBJ1-5; TRBD1 agrees at 8 bases. The sequence was obtained from a woman aged 25-40 years with acute COVID-19. Sequencing was performed on PBMCs or T cells enriched from blood (not recorded which). The CDR3 DNA reads as TGCGCCAGCAGTAACCAGGGGGCGAGGAATCAGCCCCAGCATTTT. Protein: CASSNQGARNQPQHF.